Included here is one TCR beta chain sequence, with context. This sample is drawn from a study of blood T cell repertoires in COVID-19. Study as a whole: Whether acute or convalescent, the COVID-19 samples came from the United States, Italy and Spain.

CDR3 length equals 13 residues. Germline CDR1 reads SGHTS; CDR2 reads YDEGEE. V was shortened by 3 bases and J by 7 bases, with 8 bases between the two germline ends. Measured with immunoSEQ multiplex PCR; TCRdb has only the in-frame clones, and not every one. The data show some 200,000 clones, approximately 80% seen once. The chain links TRBV5-8 to TRBJ1-6; D is possibly TRBD1 (5 bases). Sequenced material: peripheral blood. The receptor was isolated from a human donor in a cohort sampled during active COVID-19. The CDR3 DNA reads as TGTGCCAGCAGCTCACCAGGGAATTCACCCCTCCACTTT. Translation: CASSSPGNSPLHF.